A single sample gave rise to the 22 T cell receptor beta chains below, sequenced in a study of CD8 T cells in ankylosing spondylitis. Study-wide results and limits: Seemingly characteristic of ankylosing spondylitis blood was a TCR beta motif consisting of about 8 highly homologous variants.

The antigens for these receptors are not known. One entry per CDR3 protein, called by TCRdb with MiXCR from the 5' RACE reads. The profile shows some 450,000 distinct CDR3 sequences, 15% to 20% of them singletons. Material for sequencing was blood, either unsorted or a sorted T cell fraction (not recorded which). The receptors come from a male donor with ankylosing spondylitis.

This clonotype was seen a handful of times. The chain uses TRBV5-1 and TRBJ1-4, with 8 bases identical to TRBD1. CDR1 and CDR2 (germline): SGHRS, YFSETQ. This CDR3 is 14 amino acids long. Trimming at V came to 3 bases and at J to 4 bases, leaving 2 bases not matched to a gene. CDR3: CASSYGQGNEKLFF. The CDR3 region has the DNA TGCGCCAGCAGCTACGGACAGGGTAATGAAAAACTGTTTTTT.

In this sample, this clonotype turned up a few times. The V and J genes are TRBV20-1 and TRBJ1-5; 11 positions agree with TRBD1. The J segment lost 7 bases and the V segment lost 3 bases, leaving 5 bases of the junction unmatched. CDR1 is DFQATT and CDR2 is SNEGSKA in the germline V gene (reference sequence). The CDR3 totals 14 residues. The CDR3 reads CSARDRGPQQPQHF. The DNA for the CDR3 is TGCAGTGCTAGGGACAGGGGGCCTCAACAGCCCCAGCATTTT.

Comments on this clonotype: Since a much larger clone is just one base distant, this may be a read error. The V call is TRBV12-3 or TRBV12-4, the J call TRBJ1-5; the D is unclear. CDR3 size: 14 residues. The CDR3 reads CASRKGVGNQPKHF. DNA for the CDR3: TGTGCCAGCAGAAAGGGTGTTGGCAATCAGCCCAAGCATTTT.

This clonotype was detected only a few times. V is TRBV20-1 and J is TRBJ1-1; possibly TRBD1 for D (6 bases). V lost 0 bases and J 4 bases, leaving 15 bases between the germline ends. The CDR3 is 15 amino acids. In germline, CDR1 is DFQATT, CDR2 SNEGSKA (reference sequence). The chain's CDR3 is CSAREARGWGTEAFF. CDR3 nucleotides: TGCAGTGCTAGAGAGGCCAGGGGATGGGGCACTGAAGCTTTCTTT.

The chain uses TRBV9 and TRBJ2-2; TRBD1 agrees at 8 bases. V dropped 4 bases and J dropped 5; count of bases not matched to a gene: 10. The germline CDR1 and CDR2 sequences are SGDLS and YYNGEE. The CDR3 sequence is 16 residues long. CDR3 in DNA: TGTGCCAGCAGCCCCTATCCGGACAGGGTTACCGGGGAGCTGTTTTTT. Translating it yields CASSPYPDRVTGELFF.

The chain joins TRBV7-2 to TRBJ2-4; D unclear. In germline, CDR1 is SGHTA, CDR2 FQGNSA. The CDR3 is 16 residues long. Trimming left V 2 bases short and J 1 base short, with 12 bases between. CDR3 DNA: TGTGCCAGCAGCTTATCCCTCGGTGGGGCCAAAAACATTCAGTACTTC. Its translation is CASSLSLGGAKNIQYF.

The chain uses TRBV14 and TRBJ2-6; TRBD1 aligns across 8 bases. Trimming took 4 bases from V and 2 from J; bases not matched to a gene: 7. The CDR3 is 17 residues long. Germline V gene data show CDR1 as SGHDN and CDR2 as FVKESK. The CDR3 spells CASSPDRVWAGANVLTF. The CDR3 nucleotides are TGTGCCAGCAGCCCGGACAGGGTCTGGGCTGGGGCCAACGTCCTGACTTTC.

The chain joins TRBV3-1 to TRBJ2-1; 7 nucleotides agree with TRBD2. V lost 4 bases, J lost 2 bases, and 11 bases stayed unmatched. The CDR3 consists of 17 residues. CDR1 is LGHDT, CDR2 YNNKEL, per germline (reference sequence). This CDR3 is CASSRAGAGEAYNEQFF. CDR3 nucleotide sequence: TGTGCCAGCAGCCGCGCCGGGGCGGGAGAGGCCTACAATGAGCAGTTCTTC.

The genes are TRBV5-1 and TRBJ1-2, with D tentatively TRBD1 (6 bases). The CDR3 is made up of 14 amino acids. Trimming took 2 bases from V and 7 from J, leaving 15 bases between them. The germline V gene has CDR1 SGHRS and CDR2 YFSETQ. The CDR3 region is CASSLDLGARGYTF. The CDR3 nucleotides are TGCGCCAGCAGCTTAGATCTGGGGGCGCGTGGCTACACCTTC.

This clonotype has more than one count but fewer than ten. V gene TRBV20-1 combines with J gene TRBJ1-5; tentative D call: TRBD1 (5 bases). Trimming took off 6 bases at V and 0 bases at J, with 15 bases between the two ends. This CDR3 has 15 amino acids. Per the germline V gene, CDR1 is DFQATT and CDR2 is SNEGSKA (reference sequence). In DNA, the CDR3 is TGCAGTGCAAGCAAGGGACTCACTAGCAATCAGCCCCAGCATTTT. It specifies CSASKGLTSNQPQHF.

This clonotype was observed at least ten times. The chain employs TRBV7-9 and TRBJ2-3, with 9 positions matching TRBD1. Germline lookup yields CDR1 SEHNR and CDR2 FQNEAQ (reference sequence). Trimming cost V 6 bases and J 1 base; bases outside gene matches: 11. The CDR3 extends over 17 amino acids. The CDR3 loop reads CASRTRDRAGGTDTQYF. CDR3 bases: TGTGCCAGCAGAACAAGGGACAGGGCTGGTGGCACAGATACGCAGTATTTT.

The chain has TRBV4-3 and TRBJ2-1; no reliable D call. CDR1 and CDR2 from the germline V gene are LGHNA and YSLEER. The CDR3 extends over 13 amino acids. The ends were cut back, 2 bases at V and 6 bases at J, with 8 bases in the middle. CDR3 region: CASSQFTGNEQFF. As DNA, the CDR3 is TGCGCCAGCAGCCAATTCACTGGCAATGAGCAGTTCTTC.

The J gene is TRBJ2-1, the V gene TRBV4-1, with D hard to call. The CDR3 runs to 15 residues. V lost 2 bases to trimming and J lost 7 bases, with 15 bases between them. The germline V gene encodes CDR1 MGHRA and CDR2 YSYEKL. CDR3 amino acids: CASSQSALSLNEQFF. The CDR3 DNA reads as TGCGCCAGCAGCCAATCCGCATTATCCCTTAATGAGCAGTTCTTC.

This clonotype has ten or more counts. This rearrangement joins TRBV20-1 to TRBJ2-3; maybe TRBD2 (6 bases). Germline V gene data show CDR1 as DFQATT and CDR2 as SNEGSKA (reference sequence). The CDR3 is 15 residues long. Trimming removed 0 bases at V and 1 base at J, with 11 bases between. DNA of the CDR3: TGCAGTGCTAGAGATTCGGCTAGCGGCACAGATACGCAGTATTTT. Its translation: CSARDSASGTDTQYF.

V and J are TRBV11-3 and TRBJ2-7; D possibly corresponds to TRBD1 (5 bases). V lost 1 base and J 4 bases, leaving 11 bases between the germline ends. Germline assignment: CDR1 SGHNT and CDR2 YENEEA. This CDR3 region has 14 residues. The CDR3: CASSLAGPQYEQYF. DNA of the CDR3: TGTGCCAGCAGCTTAGCAGGGCCTCAATACGAGCAGTACTTC.

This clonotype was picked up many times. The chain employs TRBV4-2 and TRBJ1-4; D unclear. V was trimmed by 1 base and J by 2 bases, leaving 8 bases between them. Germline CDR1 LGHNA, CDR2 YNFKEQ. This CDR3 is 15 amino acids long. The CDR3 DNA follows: TGTGCCAGCAGCCAAGTAGGGTCGACTAATGAAAAACTGTTTTTT. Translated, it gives CASSQVGSTNEKLFF.

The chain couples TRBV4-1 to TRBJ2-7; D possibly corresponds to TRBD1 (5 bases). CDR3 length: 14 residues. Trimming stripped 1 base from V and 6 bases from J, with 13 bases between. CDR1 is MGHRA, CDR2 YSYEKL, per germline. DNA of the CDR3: TGCGCCAGCAGCCAAGGGACCAGGGCGCGCGAGCAGTACTTC. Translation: CASSQGTRAREQYF.

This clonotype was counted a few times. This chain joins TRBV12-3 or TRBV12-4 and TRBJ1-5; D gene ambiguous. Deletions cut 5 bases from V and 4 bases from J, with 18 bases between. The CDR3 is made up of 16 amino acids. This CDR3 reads CASSPTTGSWNQPQHF. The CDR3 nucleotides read TGTGCCAGCAGTCCTACTACGGGGTCCTGGAATCAGCCCCAGCATTTT.

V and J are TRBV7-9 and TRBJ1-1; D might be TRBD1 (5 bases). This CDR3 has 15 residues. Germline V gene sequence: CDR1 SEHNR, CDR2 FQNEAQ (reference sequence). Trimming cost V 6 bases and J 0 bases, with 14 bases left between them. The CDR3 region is CASSKRDGLNTEAFF. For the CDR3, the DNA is TGTGCCAGCAGTAAGCGGGACGGATTGAACACTGAAGCTTTCTTT.

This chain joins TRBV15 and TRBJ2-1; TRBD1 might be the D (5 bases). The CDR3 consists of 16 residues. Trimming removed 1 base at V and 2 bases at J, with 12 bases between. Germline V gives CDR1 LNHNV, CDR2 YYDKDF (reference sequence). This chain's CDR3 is CATSRVGAEPYNEQFF. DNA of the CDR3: TGTGCCACCAGCAGAGTAGGGGCTGAACCCTACAATGAGCAGTTCTTC. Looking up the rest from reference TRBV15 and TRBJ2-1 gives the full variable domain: DAMVIQNPRYQVTQFGKPVTLSCSQTLNHNVMYWYQQKSSQAPKLLFHYYDKDFNNEADTPDNFQSRRPNTSFCFLDIRSPGLGDTAMYLCATSRVGAEPYNEQFFGPGTRLTVL.

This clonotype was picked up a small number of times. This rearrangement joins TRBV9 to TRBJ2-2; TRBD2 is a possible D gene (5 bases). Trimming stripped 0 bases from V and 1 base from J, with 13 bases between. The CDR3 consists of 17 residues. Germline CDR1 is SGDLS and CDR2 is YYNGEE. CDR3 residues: CASSVGTAGMNTGELFF. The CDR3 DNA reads TGTGCCAGCAGCGTAGGTACGGCGGGTATGAACACCGGGGAGCTGTTTTTT.

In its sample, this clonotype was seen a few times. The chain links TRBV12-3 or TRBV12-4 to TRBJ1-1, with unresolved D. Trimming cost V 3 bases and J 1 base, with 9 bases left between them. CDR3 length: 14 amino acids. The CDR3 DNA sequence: TGTGCCAGCAGTTTTTTCCCCGGGAACACTGAAGCTTTCTTT. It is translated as CASSFFPGNTEAFF.